This T cell receptor (beta chain) was sequenced during a study of OX40 agonist ivuxolimab in advanced cancers. Looked up from germline, CDR1 is ENHRY and CDR2 is SYGVKD. There are 16 residues in the CDR3. Between the trimmed V and J ends, which lost 0 bases and 7 bases, there was a span of 16 bases. TCRdb's table, derived via immunoSEQ multiplex PCR, lists solely in-frame clones and lacks some. The sample lists 45,000 to 50,000 clones, roughly nine tenths occurring once. The source is an adult with an advanced solid tumor such as melanoma, head and neck, liver or kidney cancer. This sequence joins TRBV10-3 and TRBJ2-1; D might be TRBD1 or TRBD2, each matching 5 bases. Source: CD4+ or CD8+ T cells sorted from blood, taken in a trial of the OX40 agonist ivuxolimab. CDR3 DNA sequence: TGTGCCATCAGTGAGTCCGCAAGGGGCAGAGGGAATGAGCAGTTCTTC. It specifies CAISESARGRGNEQFF.